Each of the 27 T cell receptor beta chains below was sequenced from the same sample in a study of blood T cell repertoires in COVID-19. The method was immunoSEQ multiplex PCR; TCRdb's version includes in-frame clones alone and lacks a portion of them. The sample lists 60,000 to 85,000 clones, around 82% occurring once. The sequencing sample was made of peripheral blood. These receptors were obtained from a human donor in a cohort sampled during active COVID-19.

This clone was observed a single time. The chain links TRBV5-3 to TRBJ1-4; tentatively, D is TRBD1 (6 bases). TRBV5-3 is designated an ORF whose function remains uncertain. The V gene lost 4 bases and the J gene lost 5 bases, with 18 bases spanning the gap. The length of the CDR3 is 16 residues. CDR3 amino acids: CARSPRGIMRNEKLFF. The CDR3 nucleotides read TGTGCCAGAAGCCCGAGGGGGATCATGAGGAATGAAAAACTGTTTTTT.

The chain joins TRBV12-5 to TRBJ2-7, with TRBD1 matching 8 bases. The CDR3 is made up of 14 amino acids. Losses at the gene ends were 4 bases for V and 2 bases for J; bases not matched to a gene: 4. CDR1 LGHNT and CDR2 FRNRAP come from the germline V gene. CDR3 in amino acids: CASGYRTGPYEQYF. The CDR3 bases are TGTGCTAGTGGTTACAGGACAGGGCCCTACGAGCAGTACTTC.

CDR3 residues: CASMSGRDYGYTF. As DNA, the CDR3 is TGTGCCAGCATGTCGGGCAGGGACTATGGCTACACCTTC. V usage is TRBV25-1 and J usage is TRBJ1-2, with D possibly TRBD1 on 5 matching bases. The CDR3 has 13 residues. The V gene lost 7 bases and the J gene lost 3 bases, with 12 bases spanning the gap. Germline CDR1 and CDR2: MGHDK and SYGVNS.

The gene calls are TRBV7-2 and TRBJ2-7, with 9 bases aligning to TRBD2. The J segment lost 0 bases and the V segment lost 6 bases, leaving 6 bases of the junction unmatched. This CDR3 is built from 15 residues. Germline V gene data show CDR1 as SGHTA and CDR2 as FQGNSA. CDR3 region: CASRTTSGLSYEQYF. The CDR3 nucleotides read TGTGCCAGCAGAACTACTAGCGGGCTCTCCTACGAGCAGTACTTC. The complete variable domain, with remaining parts taken from reference TRBV7-2 and TRBJ2-7, reads GAGVSQSPSNKVTEKGKDVELRCDPISGHTALYWYRQSLGQGLEFLIYFQGNSAPDKSGLPSDRFSAERTGGSVSTLTIQRTQQEDSAVYLCASRTTSGLSYEQYFGPGTRLTVT.

The V and J genes are TRBV3-1 (or the pseudogene TRBV3-2) and TRBJ1-4; D gene unclear. Germline CDR1 reads LGHDT; CDR2 reads YNNKEL (reference sequence). Trimming removed 0 bases at V and 3 bases at J, with 11 bases between. This CDR3 has 16 residues. For the CDR3, the DNA is TGTGCCAGCAGCCAAGATTCCCGGGGATCTAATGAAAAACTGTTTTTT. Encoded protein: CASSQDSRGSNEKLFF.

The rearrangement uses TRBV5-8 and TRBJ1-4; D is undetermined. The CDR3 consists of 15 residues. The ends were cut back, 4 bases at V and 3 bases at J, with 13 bases in the middle. Looked up from germline, CDR1 is SGHTS and CDR2 is YDEGEE. The CDR3 loop reads CASSPLRGANEKLFF. The CDR3 DNA reads as TGTGCCAGCAGCCCTCTTCGGGGAGCTAATGAAAAACTGTTTTTT.

This clone was seen only a few times. The chain combines TRBV3-1 (or the pseudogene TRBV3-2) with TRBJ1-2; unclear D gene. This CDR3 has 13 amino acids. Germline-derived CDR1 and CDR2 are LGHDT and YNNKEL (reference sequence). V gave up 4 bases and J gave up 8 bases, with 14 bases separating them. CDR3 DNA: TGTGCCAGCAGCCTCACGGCGGGTCTGGGCTACACCTTC. As protein: CASSLTAGLGYTF.

In DNA, the CDR3 is TGCGCCAGCAGCTTGGGAGGGATGGGCGAGCAGTACTTC. This codes for CASSLGGMGEQYF. This chain links TRBV5-1 with TRBJ2-7; D possibly corresponds to TRBD2 (5 bases). The CDR3 totals 13 residues. Trimming left V 0 bases short and J 6 bases short, with 10 bases between. CDR1 is SGHRS and CDR2 is YFSETQ in the germline V gene.

CDR3 DNA: TGTGCCAGCAGTTTATCAGCCGGGGTCCCTGAAAAACTGTTTTTT. Its protein product is CASSLSAGVPEKLFF. The V call is TRBV27, the J call TRBJ1-4; D ambiguous. With 0 bases removed from V and 7 bases from J, the gap between germline ends came to 12 bases. The CDR3 is 15 amino acids. The germline V gene encodes CDR1 MNHEY and CDR2 SMNVEV (reference sequence).

The chain employs TRBV5-3 and TRBJ2-7, with 11 bases lining up with TRBD2. TRBV5-3 is reported as an ORF; its role is uncertain. The V and J ends lost 2 bases and 5 bases, in that order; junction bases with no gene match: 6. This CDR3 is built from 15 residues. The CDR3 is CARSFRASGRNEQYF. For the CDR3, the DNA is TGTGCCAGAAGCTTCAGGGCTAGCGGGAGGAACGAGCAGTACTTC.

V is TRBV6-5 and J is TRBJ2-7; 7 bases fit TRBD1. The CDR3 is 15 residues long. Unmatched junction bases numbered 9, after V lost 6 bases and J lost 1 base. Germline CDR1 is MNHEY and CDR2 is SVGAGI. In DNA, the CDR3 is TGTGCCAGCAGCCTATCCACAGGGGTATCCTACGAGCAGTACTTC. It yields the protein CASSLSTGVSYEQYF.

The V and J genes are TRBV19 and TRBJ1-1; D possibly corresponds to TRBD1 (6 bases). Germline V gene sequence: CDR1 LNHDA, CDR2 SQIVND (reference sequence). The CDR3 has 14 amino acids. V lost 3 bases, J lost 0 bases, and 8 bases lay in between. The CDR3 DNA reads TGTGCCAGTAGTATTGGACAGTTGAACACTGAAGCTTTCTTT. Translation: CASSIGQLNTEAFF. The entire variable domain, with the rest obtained from reference TRBV19 and TRBJ1-1, is as follows: DGGITQSPKYLFRKEGQNVTLSCEQNLNHDAMYWYRQDPGQGLRLIYYSQIVNDFQKGDIAEGYSVSREKKESFPLTVTSAQKNPTAFYLCASSIGQLNTEAFFGQGTRLTVV.

This clone was observed a handful of times. The gene calls are TRBV7-2 and TRBJ1-5; a possible D gene is TRBD1 (5 bases). The CDR3 has 15 residues. The V and J ends lost 0 bases and 2 bases respectively, with 8 bases between them. From germline, CDR1 is SGHTA and CDR2 FQGNSA. This CDR3 is CASSLAQGGNQPQHF. DNA of the CDR3: TGTGCCAGCAGCTTAGCCCAGGGCGGCAATCAGCCCCAGCATTTT.

The chain uses TRBV5-1 and TRBJ1-5; 8 bases are a match to TRBD1. Trimming cost V 3 bases and J 9 bases; bases outside gene matches: 8. CDR1 is SGHRS and CDR2 is YFSETQ in the germline V gene. This CDR3 is built from 14 residues. This chain's CDR3 is CASSSNLGTGPQHF. DNA for the CDR3: TGCGCCAGCAGCTCAAACCTAGGGACAGGGCCCCAGCATTTT.

The chain carries TRBV5-4 and TRBJ2-2; 12 bases agree with TRBD2. The CDR3 covers 16 residues. Germline CDR1 and CDR2: SGHNT and YYREEE (reference sequence). Unmatched junction bases numbered 3, after V lost 3 bases and J lost 3 bases. This CDR3 reads CASSSLAGGDTGELFF. CDR3 DNA: TGTGCCAGCAGCTCCCTAGCGGGAGGGGACACCGGGGAGCTGTTTTTT.

The chain combines TRBV11-2 with TRBJ1-3, with D unclear. The length of the CDR3 is 14 residues. Looked up from germline, CDR1 is SGHAT and CDR2 is FQNNGV. Deletions cut 2 bases from V and 2 bases from J, with 7 bases between. The chain's CDR3 is CASSLQFPGNTIYF. DNA of the CDR3: TGTGCCAGCAGCTTACAATTCCCTGGAAACACCATATATTTT.

The rearrangement uses TRBV5-1 and TRBJ1-1, with unresolved D. Germline V gene lookup returns CDR1 SGHRS and CDR2 YFSETQ. This CDR3 contains 15 residues. Trimming cost V 4 bases and J 0 bases, with 13 bases left between them. As DNA, the CDR3 is TGCGCCAGCAGCCCCTCTACCTCCATGAACACTGAAGCTTTCTTT. Amino acid sequence: CASSPSTSMNTEAFF. Variable domain in full (rest from reference TRBV5-1 and TRBJ1-1): KAGVTQTPRYLIKTRGQQVTLSCSPISGHRSVSWYQQTPGQGLQFLFEYFSETQRNKGNFPGRFSGRQFSNSRSEMNVSTLELGDSALYLCASSPSTSMNTEAFFGQGTRLTVV.

The chain uses TRBV7-2 and TRBJ2-1, with a possible D match to TRBD1 (6 bases). This CDR3 has 13 residues. V lost 3 bases and J 5 bases, leaving 8 bases between the germline ends. Germline assignment: CDR1 SGHTA and CDR2 FQGNSA. The CDR3 here is CASSFNRDNEQFF. In DNA, the CDR3 is TGTGCCAGCAGCTTTAACAGGGACAATGAGCAGTTCTTC.

This clone was counted only a few times. The V and J genes are TRBV29-1 and TRBJ1-4; tentatively, D is TRBD1 (6 bases). Germline CDR1 and CDR2: SQVTM and ANQGSEA. The V gene lost 5 bases and the J gene lost 0 bases, with 10 bases spanning the gap. The CDR3 is 14 amino acids. The CDR3 bases are TGCAGCGTTCAACAGGGCTCAACTAATGAAAAACTGTTTTTT. Translating it yields CSVQQGSTNEKLFF.

This chain joins TRBV2 and TRBJ1-1, with 8 nucleotides matching TRBD1. Trimming took 5 bases from V and 3 from J; bases not matched to a gene: 11. The CDR3 length is 16 residues. The germline gives CDR1 SNHLY, CDR2 FYNNEI. CDR3 nucleotides: TGTGCCAGCAGTACAGGACAGGGCGGGGGGGACACTGAAGCTTTCTTT. It is translated as CASSTGQGGGDTEAFF.

Remarks on this clone: The sample has other DNA sequences that encode this CDR3 too. The genes are TRBV2 and TRBJ2-7, with 12 bases that match TRBD2. The CDR3 covers 14 residues. The J segment lost 3 bases and the V segment lost 5 bases, leaving 2 bases of the junction unmatched. Germline V lookup: CDR1 SNHLY, CDR2 FYNNEI. DNA for the CDR3: TGTGCCAGCAGTAGACTAGCGGGAGTCTACGAGCAGTACTTC. Translation: CASSRLAGVYEQYF.

V usage is TRBV13 and J usage is TRBJ2-7, with D possibly being TRBD2 (6 bases). This CDR3 has 15 residues. The germline V and J ends were trimmed by 3 bases and 3 bases, with 15 bases remaining between them. Germline-derived CDR1 and CDR2 are PRHDT and FYEKMQ (reference sequence). CDR3 DNA: TGTGCCAGCAGCTTCAGGTTGCGGGAAGGCTACGAGCAGTACTTC. It yields the protein CASSFRLREGYEQYF.

This rearrangement joins TRBV5-1 to TRBJ2-1, with a possible D match to TRBD2 (6 bases). V was pared by 2 bases and J by 9 bases, with 15 bases between. CDR3 length equals 14 residues. Germline CDR1 and CDR2: SGHRS and YFSETQ. CDR3 sequence (DNA): TGCGCCAGCAGCTTAGAAGGAGGGTCTACTGAGCAGTTCTTC. Its translation: CASSLEGGSTEQFF.

The V gene is TRBV3-1 (or the pseudogene TRBV3-2), the J gene TRBJ2-7, with D unclear. Looked up from germline, CDR1 is LGHDT and CDR2 is YNNKEL (reference sequence). V lost 0 bases to trimming and J lost 6 bases, with 9 bases between them. The CDR3 contains 13 residues. CDR3 amino acids: CASSQDPSGEQYF. The CDR3, as DNA: TGTGCCAGCAGCCAAGATCCTTCGGGCGAGCAGTACTTC.

The chain uses TRBV6-5 and TRBJ1-2, with 8 bases that match TRBD1. The CDR3 loop spans 13 amino acids. The germline CDR1 and CDR2 sequences are MNHEY and SVGAGI. The CDR3 nucleotides read TGTGCAGCAGGGGTTCAGGGGGCAAATGGCTACACCTTC. It is translated as CAAGVQGANGYTF.

This clone is classed as medium-sized. V is TRBV10-2 and J is TRBJ1-1; D call uncertain. The CDR3 is 14 amino acids. V lost 6 bases to trimming and J lost 0 bases, with 11 bases between them. Germline V gives CDR1 WSHSY, CDR2 SAAADI. The CDR3 loop reads CASSLDGMNTEAFF. The CDR3, as DNA: TGCGCCAGCAGCTTGGACGGGATGAACACTGAAGCTTTCTTT.

The V call is TRBV19, the J call TRBJ2-1; no firm D call. Per germline, CDR1 LNHDA and CDR2 SQIVND (reference sequence). Trimming removed 3 bases at V and 4 bases at J, with 4 bases between. CDR3 length: 12 amino acids. The CDR3 DNA sequence: TGTGCCAGTAGTATGCGGTACAATGAGCAGTTCTTC. It specifies CASSMRYNEQFF.